The sequence of this T cell receptor (beta chain) was determined in a study of CD8 T cells in ankylosing spondylitis. General study points: A subset of motif variants has previously been described in the synovial fluid and blood of reactive arthritis. With a CD8+ phenotype, disease-linked clones were relatively rare in peripheral blood. Seemingly characteristic of ankylosing spondylitis blood was a TCR beta motif consisting of under 10 highly homologous variants.

TCRdb reanalysed the 5' RACE reads using MiXCR and keeps one entry per CDR3 protein. The data hold 250,000 to 350,000 distinct CDR3 sequences, with around 20% observed a single time. In the case of this clonotype: As yet, its antigen is unknown. Possible read error: a much larger clone is one base away.

The TCR was taken from a female donor with ankylosing spondylitis or in good health (not recorded which). The sample was blood, either unsorted or a sorted T cell fraction (not recorded which).

The CDR3, as DNA: TGCAGTGCTAGGCGCCTATCGGGAGTTGAGACCCAGTACTTC. It translates to CSARRLSGVETQYF. The chain is built from TRBV20-1 and TRBJ2-5; the D gene is possibly TRBD2 (6 bases). Trimming cost V 3 bases and J 5 bases, with 16 bases left between them. Germline CDR1 is DFQATT and CDR2 is SNEGSKA (reference sequence). The CDR3 consists of 14 residues.